Following are 25 T cell receptor beta chains from one sample sequenced in a study of T cell repertoires in cytomegalovirus infection. MiXCR, applied by TCRdb to the reads, yields one record per CDR3 protein. The sample comprises roughly 280,000 distinct CDR3 sequences, over 8% of which are singletons, and more than 13% rests with the top ten. Sample: PBMCs. The receptor source for this set is a human donor in good health (CMV status not recorded). Some clones in this sample may be carry-over from other donors' samples.

The rearrangement uses TRBV12-3 or TRBV12-4 and TRBJ2-7; the D call may be TRBD1 or TRBD2 (5 bases each). The V end lost 1 base, the J end lost 2 bases, and 12 bases lay between the germline ends. This CDR3 spans 15 amino acids. CDR3 in DNA: TGTGCCAGCAGTTTAGGTGAGGGGTCGGCCTACGAGCAGTACTTC. This gives the protein CASSLGEGSAYEQYF.

The J gene is TRBJ2-5, the V gene TRBV6-5; D possibly corresponds to TRBD2 (6 bases). The CDR3 runs to 14 residues. With 6 bases removed from V and 1 base from J, the gap between germline ends came to 12 bases. CDR1 is MNHEY and CDR2 is SVGAGI in the germline V gene. CDR3 nucleotide sequence: TGTGCCAGCAGGGAGGGATGGGCCCAAGAGACCCAGTACTTC. Encoded protein: CASREGWAQETQYF.

The chain carries TRBV29-1 and TRBJ2-7; TRBD2 aligns across 13 bases. The germline gives CDR1 SQVTM, CDR2 ANQGSEA. V shed 6 bases and J 2 bases; nucleotides not matched to a gene: 4. This CDR3 has 14 residues. For the CDR3, the DNA is TGCAGCGTGACTACTAGCGGGGGGGCCTACGAGCAGTACTTC. Protein product: CSVTTSGGAYEQYF.

The rearrangement uses TRBV24-1 and TRBJ2-3; 10 bases align to TRBD2. Germline CDR1 and CDR2: KGHDR and SFDVKD. Germline trimming cut 4 bases from V and 6 bases from J; bases unmatched to any gene: 9. The CDR3 runs 16 residues. The CDR3 protein is CATSDPSSGGLDTQYF. In DNA, the CDR3 is TGTGCCACCAGTGACCCGAGTAGCGGGGGGCTCGATACGCAGTATTTT.

Only a few counts were recorded for this clonotype. The chain carries TRBV5-8 and TRBJ1-5, with a possible D match to TRBD1 (6 bases). Trimming left V 4 bases short and J 1 base short, with 9 bases between. The CDR3 consists of 14 residues. From germline, CDR1 is SGHTS and CDR2 YDEGEE. In DNA, the CDR3 is TGTGCCAGCAGCCTGGACAGAAGCAATCAGCCCCAGCATTTT. It codes for CASSLDRSNQPQHF.

The table lists this clonotype with many counts. The chain uses TRBV7-2 and TRBJ1-4; the D is unclear. The germline gives CDR1 SGHTA, CDR2 FQGNSA. With 5 bases removed from V and 3 bases from J, the gap between germline ends came to 10 bases. This CDR3 contains 14 residues. CDR3 coding DNA: TGTGCCAGCAGCCCGGGTGGCGCTAATGAAAAACTGTTTTTT. Encoded protein: CASSPGGANEKLFF.

This clonotype was seen a few times. The gene calls are TRBV4-3 and TRBJ2-5; D gene uncertain. The ends were cut back, 1 base at V and 1 base at J, with 10 bases in the middle. The V gene's germline CDR1 is LGHNA and CDR2 YSLEER. This CDR3 spans 15 amino acids. The CDR3 DNA follows: TGCGCCAGCAGCCAAGTAGGCCAGATCCAAGAGACCCAGTACTTC. Its protein is CASSQVGQIQETQYF.

This clonotype was seen many times. The genes are TRBV7-2 and TRBJ2-3; D is perhaps TRBD2 (7 bases). Germline V gene sequence: CDR1 SGHTA, CDR2 FQGNSA. Deletions cut 2 bases from V and 5 bases from J, with 14 bases between. CDR3 size: 15 residues. The CDR3 is CASSLRGGAGDTQYF. The CDR3 nucleotides read TGTGCCAGCAGCTTAAGGGGGGGGGCCGGAGATACGCAGTATTTT.

This clonotype was found many times. The chain combines TRBV20-1 with TRBJ2-5, with D tentatively TRBD1 or TRBD2 (5 bases each). Germline loops: CDR1 DFQATT, CDR2 SNEGSKA (reference sequence). CDR3 size: 13 residues. V dropped 7 bases and J dropped 7 bases, with 19 bases sitting between them. CDR3 residues: CSENRLGSGTQYF. CDR3 sequence (DNA): TGCAGTGAAAACAGGCTAGGCAGCGGGACCCAGTACTTC.

The V call is TRBV10-3, the J call TRBJ2-3, with D unclear. This CDR3 is 11 amino acids long. CDR1 is ENHRY and CDR2 is SYGVKD in the germline V gene. The V end was cut by 6 bases, the J end by 2 bases, with 3 bases between. The CDR3 nucleotides are TGTGCCATCAGCTTCACAGATACGCAGTATTTT. This gives the protein CAISFTDTQYF.

The chain uses TRBV7-2 and TRBJ2-3; D may be TRBD2 (5 bases). The CDR3 sequence is 14 residues long. Trimming took 6 bases from V and 3 from J, leaving 13 bases between them. Germline CDR1 SGHTA, CDR2 FQGNSA. CDR3 coding DNA: TGTGCCAGCAGGAACACGGGCGGGACAGATACGCAGTATTTT. Protein sequence: CASRNTGGTDTQYF.

The chain carries TRBV6-2 or TRBV6-3 and TRBJ1-6; D is unresolved. Germline V CDR1 and CDR2: MNHEY, SVGEGT. Between the trimmed V and J ends, which lost 2 bases and 10 bases, there was a span of 12 bases. CDR3 length equals 14 residues. The CDR3 DNA reads TGTGCCAGCAGTTACGGAGTCGCAGGCTCACCCCTCCACTTT. It yields the protein CASSYGVAGSPLHF.

This clonotype has a count of ten or more. The gene calls are TRBV6-5 and TRBJ1-1; 7 bases are shared with TRBD1. This CDR3 comprises 16 residues. Germline trimming cut 2 bases from V and 5 bases from J; bases unmatched to any gene: 11. Germline CDR1 MNHEY, CDR2 SVGAGI. CDR3 DNA: TGTGCCAGCAGTTACGGGAAGGGGGCTTATCGGACTGAAGCTTTCTTT. Amino acids: CASSYGKGAYRTEAFF.

There are a few counts of this clonotype. The chain combines TRBV7-2 with TRBJ2-2; the match to TRBD2 covers 7 bases. The germline V gene encodes CDR1 SGHTA and CDR2 FQGNSA. This CDR3 region has 16 residues. V lost 5 bases, J lost 3 bases, and 9 bases stayed unmatched. The CDR3 loop is CASSPNWGGYTGELFF. CDR3 in DNA: TGTGCCAGCAGCCCCAATTGGGGAGGGTACACCGGGGAGCTGTTTTTT.

This clonotype was seen many times. The V and J genes are TRBV12-3 or TRBV12-4 and TRBJ1-1; D remains unclear. This CDR3 region has 15 residues. V was clipped by 2 bases and J by 5 bases, with 15 bases between them. CDR3 sequence: CASSLSLTSWTEAFF. The CDR3 nucleotides read TGTGCCAGCAGTTTATCGTTGACCTCGTGGACTGAAGCTTTCTTT.

This clonotype was detected a few times. V gene TRBV11-2 combines with J gene TRBJ1-3; D remains ambiguous. Germline loops: CDR1 SGHAT, CDR2 FQNNGV. The ends were cut back, 4 bases at V and 7 bases at J, with 11 bases in the middle. CDR3 length: 13 residues. CDR3 region: CASSSPLGNTIYF. The CDR3 DNA is TGTGCCAGCAGCTCCCCGTTGGGGAACACCATATATTTT.

This clonotype came up many times. The chain combines TRBV7-2 with TRBJ2-7; weak D call: TRBD1 (6 bases). The germline CDR1 and CDR2 sequences are SGHTA and FQGNSA. Trimming took 2 bases from V and 0 from J, leaving 11 bases between them. CDR3 length equals 15 residues. CDR3 sequence: CASSLSTGFSYEQYF. The CDR3, as DNA: TGTGCCAGCAGCTTAAGCACAGGGTTCTCCTACGAGCAGTACTTC. The complete variable domain, with remaining parts taken from reference TRBV7-2 and TRBJ2-7, reads GAGVSQSPSNKVTEKGKDVELRCDPISGHTALYWYRQSLGQGLEFLIYFQGNSAPDKSGLPSDRFSAERTGGSVSTLTIQRTQQEDSAVYLCASSLSTGFSYEQYFGPGTRLTVT.

This clonotype was recorded at least ten times. V and J are TRBV7-8 and TRBJ1-1, with D possibly TRBD1 on 5 matching bases. Trimming shortened V by 5 bases and J by 1 base, and 23 bases separated the two germline ends. Germline V lookup: CDR1 SGHVS, CDR2 FQNEAQ. CDR3 size: 18 residues. The CDR3 region is CASSDFLPWGEGNTEAFF. In nucleotides, the CDR3 is TGTGCCAGCAGCGATTTCCTCCCCTGGGGCGAAGGGAACACTGAAGCTTTCTTT.

This chain uses TRBV7-6 with TRBJ2-4, with 10 bases that match TRBD1. The V and J ends lost 4 bases and 4 bases, in that order; junction bases with no gene match: 7. The CDR3 has 16 residues. Germline V CDR1 and CDR2: SGHVS, FNYEAQ. CDR3: CASSSPRQGAKNIQYF. The CDR3 DNA reads as TGTGCCAGCAGCTCACCCAGACAGGGGGCGAAAAACATTCAGTACTTC.

This clonotype was seen ten or more times. The V and J genes are TRBV6-2 or TRBV6-3 and TRBJ1-5; D ambiguous. The length of the CDR3 is 17 residues. V lost 6 bases and J lost 0, with 18 bases in between. CDR1 is MNHEY, CDR2 SVGEGT, per germline. The CDR3 DNA reads as TGTGCCAGCAGACACAACTTACGTTCGGTTAGCAATCAGCCCCAGCATTTT. This translates into CASRHNLRSVSNQPQHF.

This clonotype was observed a few times. The rearrangement links TRBV29-1 to TRBJ2-3; D is undetermined. The CDR3 covers 12 residues. The V end was cut by 5 bases, the J end by 2 bases, with 8 bases between. CDR1 and CDR2 from the germline V gene are SQVTM and ANQGSEA. The CDR3 protein is CSVSVSTDTQYF. The CDR3 nucleotides read TGCAGCGTTTCCGTCTCCACAGATACGCAGTATTTT.

Details on this clonotype: A much larger clone is a single base away; this may be a read error. V gene TRBV7-2 combines with J gene TRBJ2-7; 9 nucleotides agree with TRBD2. V lost 5 bases, J lost 0 bases, and 5 bases stayed unmatched. Looked up from germline, CDR1 is SGHTA and CDR2 is FQGNSA. CDR3 length: 15 residues. As DNA, the CDR3 is TGTGCCAGCAGCCTCCCTAGCGGGGTCTCCTACGAGCAGTACTTC. It is translated as CASSLPSGVSYEQYF.

This clonotype was observed once. The DNA for the CDR3 is TGTGCCTGGAGTACGGGACTCATTAATGAAAAACTGTTTTTT. As protein: CAWSTGLINEKLFF. The chain combines TRBV30 with TRBJ1-4, with D possibly TRBD1 on 5 matching bases. The CDR3 covers 14 residues. Trimming took 2 bases from V and 4 from J, leaving 11 bases between them. CDR1 is GTSNPN and CDR2 is SVGIG in the germline V gene (reference sequence).

This clonotype has at least ten counts. The V gene is TRBV7-2, the J gene TRBJ2-1, with 7 bases matching TRBD2. Per germline, CDR1 SGHTA and CDR2 FQGNSA. V was pared by 2 bases and J by 4 bases, with 5 bases of the junction left unmatched. The CDR3 contains 15 residues. The CDR3 region has the DNA TGTGCCAGCAGCTTACGTTCGGGAGGATACAATGAGCAGTTCTTC. This encodes CASSLRSGGYNEQFF.

The gene calls are TRBV7-9 and TRBJ1-5; 7 nucleotides line up with TRBD1. CDR1 and CDR2 (germline): SEHNR, FQNEAQ (reference sequence). The CDR3 has 15 residues. The V segment lost 4 bases and the J segment 4 bases; nucleotides outside the gene matches: 7. CDR3 protein: CASSSQSGGNQPQHF. Written as DNA, the CDR3 is TGTGCCAGCAGCTCACAGTCAGGGGGGAATCAGCCCCAGCATTTT.